The clone carrying this T cell receptor beta chain was counted only a few times. What it binds is not known. MiXCR, run by TCRdb on the reads, gives a single entry per CDR3 protein. The data contain 450,000 to 550,000 distinct CDR3 sequences, roughly 43% of them singletons. V dropped 1 base and J dropped 4 bases, with 11 bases sitting between them. This CDR3 comprises 14 residues. Per germline, CDR1 SGHTA and CDR2 FQGNSA. The source of the sample is a study of T cell repertoires in cytomegalovirus infection. At the level of the study: Selected CMV epitopes included recently identified HLA-C-restricted ones as well as well-studied HLA-B-restricted ones. Public TCR beta signatures provided an indication of both CMV infection and a matching HLA type.

Regarding the study as a whole: Identification of carriers of CMV plus the relevant HLA was performed using cumulative public TCR beta family frequency. CMV-specific TCR beta clonotypes restricted by HLA-C dominated the ex vivo response.

The sequencing used cultured PBMCs, collected from culture after CMV antigen stimulation. The genes are TRBV7-2 and TRBJ2-7; weak D call: TRBD2 (7 bases). The origin of this receptor is a human donor in good health (CMV status not recorded). Some clones in this sample may be carry-over from other donors' samples. In DNA form, the CDR3 reads TGTGCCAGCAGCTTAGAGGGAGGGGGGTACGAGCAGTACTTC. Translating it yields CASSLEGGGYEQYF.